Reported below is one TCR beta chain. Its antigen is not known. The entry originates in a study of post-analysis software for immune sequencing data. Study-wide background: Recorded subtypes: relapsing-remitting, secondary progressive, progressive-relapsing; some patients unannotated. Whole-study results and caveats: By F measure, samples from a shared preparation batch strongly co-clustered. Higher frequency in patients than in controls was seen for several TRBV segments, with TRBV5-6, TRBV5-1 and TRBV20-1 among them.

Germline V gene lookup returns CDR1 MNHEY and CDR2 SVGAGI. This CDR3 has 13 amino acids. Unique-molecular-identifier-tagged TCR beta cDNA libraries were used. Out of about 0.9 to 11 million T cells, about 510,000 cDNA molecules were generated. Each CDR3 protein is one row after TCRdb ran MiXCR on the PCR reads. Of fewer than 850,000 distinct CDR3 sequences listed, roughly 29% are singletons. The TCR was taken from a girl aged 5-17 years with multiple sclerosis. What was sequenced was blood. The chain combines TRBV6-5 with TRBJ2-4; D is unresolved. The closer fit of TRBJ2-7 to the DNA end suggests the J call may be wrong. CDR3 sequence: CASSYSPRLEQYF. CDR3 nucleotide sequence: TGTGCCAGCAGTTACTCACCAAGGCTCGAGCAGTACTTC.